The 15 T cell receptor beta chains given below trace back to one sample, sequenced in a study of shared clonotypes between healthy human individuals. Assay: immunoSEQ multiplex PCR; the TCRdb copy retains only in-frame clones and omits some. The sample yields around 330,000 clones, roughly 70% seen once. The sequenced sample consisted of memory CD4+ T cells sorted from blood. Subset denoted: CD45RA-negative fraction. These TCRs come from a man in his thirties or forties in good health.

The chain links TRBV6-5 to TRBJ2-5; the D gene is possibly TRBD2 (5 bases). V shed 2 bases and J shed 5 bases, with 18 bases lying between them. Germline V gene data show CDR1 as MNHEY and CDR2 as SVGAGI. The CDR3 has 16 residues. The CDR3: CASSYRTGLSAETQYF. Here the CDR3 DNA reads TGTGCCAGCAGTTACCGTACGGGGTTATCGGCGGAGACCCAGTACTTC.

The chain combines TRBV4-3 with TRBJ1-1; the match to TRBD1 covers 8 bases. Germline V gene lookup returns CDR1 LGHNA and CDR2 YSLEER. V shed 1 base, J shed 5 bases, and the junction held 18 bases outside the gene matches. The CDR3 spans 19 residues. DNA of the CDR3: TGCGCCAGCAGCCAAGGGGGCGGGACAGGCATCCTTTTTTGGACTGAAGCTTTCTTT. Protein: CASSQGGGTGILFWTEAFF.

The V gene is TRBV10-3, the J gene TRBJ2-5; 10 bases line up with TRBD2. CDR1 is ENHRY and CDR2 is SYGVKD in the germline V gene. J was trimmed by 2 bases and V by 4 bases; bases with no gene match: 7. This CDR3 has 16 amino acids. The DNA for the CDR3 is TGTGCCATCAGTGGGGGGACTAGCGCTACTCAAGAGACCCAGTACTTC. It specifies CAISGGTSATQETQYF.

V gene TRBV25-1 combines with J gene TRBJ2-7; tentative D call: TRBD2 (5 bases). Germline V gives CDR1 MGHDK, CDR2 SYGVNS. Trimming took 2 bases from V and 3 from J, leaving 11 bases between them. The CDR3 loop spans 14 amino acids. The CDR3 DNA sequence: TGTGCCAGCAGTGAAAGGAGCGGAAGCTACGAGCAGTACTTC. Encoded protein: CASSERSGSYEQYF.

The chain has TRBV4-1 and TRBJ1-3; the D gene is possibly TRBD1 (6 bases). The germline gives CDR1 MGHRA, CDR2 YSYEKL. This CDR3 is 16 amino acids long. V lost 1 base and J 0 bases, leaving 10 bases between the germline ends. The CDR3 DNA follows: TGCGCCAGCAGCCAAGGCGGGACAAACTCTGGAAACACCATATATTTT. Translating gives CASSQGGTNSGNTIYF.

CDR3 nucleotides: TGTGCCAGCAGAAGAGGGGTAGACAATTCACCCCTCCACTTT. This sequence encodes CASRRGVDNSPLHF. This rearrangement joins TRBV6-5 to TRBJ1-6, with a weak D call TRBD1 (5 bases). This CDR3 spans 14 amino acids. V lost 6 bases and J lost 7, with 13 bases in between. The germline V gene encodes CDR1 MNHEY and CDR2 SVGAGI.

This clone was seen at least ten times. Other DNA sequences in this specimen translate into the identical CDR3. CDR3 coding DNA: TGTGCCAGCAGCCGGGACAGAAGAGAGACCCAGTACTTC. It yields the protein CASSRDRRETQYF. This chain uses TRBV2 with TRBJ2-5, with TRBD1 matching 7 bases. Looked up from germline, CDR1 is SNHLY and CDR2 is FYNNEI. The CDR3 totals 13 residues. The V segment lost 6 bases and the J segment 4 bases; nucleotides outside the gene matches: 5. Full variable domain (rest looked up from reference TRBV2 and TRBJ2-5): EPEVTQTPSHQVTQMGQEVILRCVPISNHLYFYWYRQILGQKVEFLVSFYNNEISEKSEIFDDQFSVERPDGSNFTLKIRSTKLEDSAMYFCASSRDRRETQYFGPGTRLLVL.

A word on this clone: Other DNA sequences in this sample translate to the same CDR3. V usage is TRBV2 and J usage is TRBJ2-7, with 7 bases lining up with TRBD1. The CDR3 runs 14 residues. Germline CDR1 and CDR2: SNHLY and FYNNEI. With V trimmed by 6 bases and J by 2 bases, 7 bases remained unmatched. The CDR3 DNA sequence: TGTGCCAGCAGGGAACAGGGGCCCACCTACGAGCAGTACTTC. Its translation: CASREQGPTYEQYF.

This clone was seen a few times. The CDR3, as DNA: TGCGCCAGCAGCTTGGACTGGGACGCCGGGGAGCTGTTTTTT. Its translation is CASSLDWDAGELFF. V and J are TRBV5-1 and TRBJ2-2; perhaps D is TRBD1 or TRBD2 (5 bases each). Looked up from germline, CDR1 is SGHRS and CDR2 is YFSETQ. V lost 0 bases, J lost 6 bases, and 9 bases lay in between. The CDR3 is 14 residues long.

The chain employs TRBV7-2 and TRBJ1-2; D not resolved. V lost 5 bases, J lost 0 bases, and 13 bases lay in between. Germline assignment: CDR1 SGHTA and CDR2 FQGNSA. The CDR3 loop spans 15 amino acids. CDR3 coding DNA: TGTGCCAGCAGCCCCAGCGGCCTCCCTAACTATGGCTACACCTTC. Protein product: CASSPSGLPNYGYTF.

This chain links TRBV30 with TRBJ2-1; D is possibly TRBD2 (5 bases). Deletions cut 4 bases from V and 4 bases from J, with 14 bases between. CDR3 length: 14 amino acids. Germline V gene sequence: CDR1 GTSNPN, CDR2 SVGIG (reference sequence). The CDR3 DNA reads as TGTGCCTGGAATGGACTTGGGTCTTACAATGAGCAGTTCTTC. Protein sequence: CAWNGLGSYNEQFF.

The chain employs TRBV10-2 and TRBJ1-5, with D hard to call. The V end was cut by 3 bases, the J end by 5 bases, with 11 bases between. The germline gives CDR1 WSHSY, CDR2 SAAADI. This CDR3 spans 14 amino acids. CDR3 loop: CASSDDGFYQPQHF. Written as DNA, the CDR3 is TGCGCCAGCAGTGATGATGGATTTTATCAGCCCCAGCATTTT.

The chain uses TRBV9 and TRBJ1-2; 11 positions match TRBD1. The V gene end was trimmed by 0 bases and the J gene end by 3 bases; junction bases not matched to a gene: 4. Germline assignment: CDR1 SGDLS and CDR2 YYNGEE. The CDR3 sequence is 16 residues long. The CDR3 sequence is CASSVGRTGGYYGYTF. CDR3 DNA: TGTGCCAGCAGCGTAGGCAGGACAGGGGGCTACTATGGCTACACCTTC.

This clone has just a few counts. This rearrangement joins TRBV7-8 to TRBJ2-5; 7 bases match TRBD1. Germline CDR1 SGHVS, CDR2 FQNEAQ. CDR3 length: 14 amino acids. With V trimmed by 5 bases and J by 7 bases, 10 bases remained unmatched. The CDR3 DNA sequence: TGTGCCAGCAGCCGGGACAGTGCACGGGGGACCCAGTACTTC. It codes for CASSRDSARGTQYF.

The chain combines TRBV7-9 with TRBJ1-1; 7 bases are shared with TRBD1. The CDR3 extends over 13 amino acids. Unmatched junction bases numbered 4, after V lost 1 base and J lost 8 bases. The germline V gene has CDR1 SEHNR and CDR2 FQNEAQ (reference sequence). The CDR3 nucleotides read TGTGCCAGCAGCTTAGGGATGACAGGGGAAGCTTTCTTT. Its translation is CASSLGMTGEAFF.